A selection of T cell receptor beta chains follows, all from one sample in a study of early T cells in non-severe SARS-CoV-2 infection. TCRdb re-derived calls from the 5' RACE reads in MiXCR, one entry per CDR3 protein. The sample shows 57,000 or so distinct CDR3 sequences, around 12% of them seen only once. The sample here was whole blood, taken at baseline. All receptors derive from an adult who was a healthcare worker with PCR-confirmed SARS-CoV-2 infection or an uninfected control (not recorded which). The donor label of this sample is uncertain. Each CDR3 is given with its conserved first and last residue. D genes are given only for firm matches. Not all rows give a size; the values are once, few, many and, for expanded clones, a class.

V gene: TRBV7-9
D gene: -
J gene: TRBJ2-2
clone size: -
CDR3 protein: CASSSTTQAGELFF
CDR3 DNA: TGTGCCAGCAGCTCTACGACCCAGGCCGGGGAGCTGTTTTTT

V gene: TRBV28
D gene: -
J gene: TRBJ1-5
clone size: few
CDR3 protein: CASSFLLAQPQHF
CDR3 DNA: TGTGCCAGCAGTTTTCTTCTGGCCCAGCCCCAGCATTTT

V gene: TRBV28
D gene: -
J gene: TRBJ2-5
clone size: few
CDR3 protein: CASSLFSDQETQYF
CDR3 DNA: TGTGCCAGCAGTTTATTTTCAGACCAAGAGACCCAGTACTTC

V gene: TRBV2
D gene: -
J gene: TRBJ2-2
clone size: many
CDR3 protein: CASRNFAGELFF
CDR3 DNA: TGTGCCAGCAGAAATTTCGCCGGGGAGCTGTTTTTT

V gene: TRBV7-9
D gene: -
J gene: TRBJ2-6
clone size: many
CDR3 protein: CASSDSGANVLTF
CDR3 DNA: TGTGCCAGCAGCGATTCTGGGGCCAACGTCCTGACTTTC

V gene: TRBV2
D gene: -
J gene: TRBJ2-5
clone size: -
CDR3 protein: CASSEIEGEETQYF
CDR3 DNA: TGTGCCAGCAGTGAAATAGAAGGGGAAGAGACCCAGTACTTC

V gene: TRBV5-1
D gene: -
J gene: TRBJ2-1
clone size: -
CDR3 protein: CASSSAINEQFF
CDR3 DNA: TGCGCCAGCAGCTCCGCTATCAATGAGCAGTTCTTC

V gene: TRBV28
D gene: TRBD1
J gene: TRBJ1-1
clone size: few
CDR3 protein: CASSPLGQGETEAFF
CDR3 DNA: TGTGCCAGCAGTCCTTTGGGACAGGGAGAAACTGAAGCTTTCTTT

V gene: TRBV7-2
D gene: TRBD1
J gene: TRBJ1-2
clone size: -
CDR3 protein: CASSQSPWDRGDYGYTF
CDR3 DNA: TGTGCCAGCAGCCAAAGCCCCTGGGACAGGGGGGACTATGGCTACACCTTC

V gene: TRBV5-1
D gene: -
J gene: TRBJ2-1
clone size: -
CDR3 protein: CASSTGTTLFVVDGEQFF
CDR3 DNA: TGCGCCAGCAGCACCGGGACAACCCTCTTTGTGGTCGATGGGGAGCAGTTCTTC

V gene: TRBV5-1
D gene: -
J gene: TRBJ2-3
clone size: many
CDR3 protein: CASSLSPEQGDTQYF
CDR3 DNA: TGCGCCAGCAGCTTGAGTCCCGAGCAGGGGGATACGCAGTATTTT

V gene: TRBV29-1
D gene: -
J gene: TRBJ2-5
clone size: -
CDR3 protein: CSVVGGEQGTQYF
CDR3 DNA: TGCAGCGTTGTGGGCGGGGAGCAAGGGACCCAGTACTTC

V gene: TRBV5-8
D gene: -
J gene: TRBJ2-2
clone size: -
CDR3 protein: CASSFRELFF
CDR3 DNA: TGTGCCAGCAGCTTCCGAGAGCTGTTTTTT

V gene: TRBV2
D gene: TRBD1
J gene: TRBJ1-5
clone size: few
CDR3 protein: CASSITGGANSNQPQHF
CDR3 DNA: TGTGCCAGCAGTATAACAGGGGGTGCGAATAGCAATCAGCCCCAGCATTTT

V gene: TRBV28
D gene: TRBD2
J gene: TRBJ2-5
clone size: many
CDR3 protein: CASAIAGGQETQYF
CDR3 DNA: TGTGCCAGCGCAATAGCGGGGGGGCAAGAGACCCAGTACTTC

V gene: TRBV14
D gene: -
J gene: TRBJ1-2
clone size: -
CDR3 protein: CASSQAFLYGYTF
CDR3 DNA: TGTGCCAGCAGCCAAGCCTTTCTTTATGGCTACACCTTC

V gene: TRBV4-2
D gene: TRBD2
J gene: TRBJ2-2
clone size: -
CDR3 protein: CASSQERLAGDMIAGELFF
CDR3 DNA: TGTGCCAGCAGCCAAGAACGACTAGCGGGGGATATGATCGCCGGGGAGCTGTTTTTT

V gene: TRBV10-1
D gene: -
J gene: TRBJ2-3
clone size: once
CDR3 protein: CASSDWTGPTDTQYF
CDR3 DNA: TGCGCCAGCAGTGACTGGACGGGGCCCACAGATACGCAGTATTTT